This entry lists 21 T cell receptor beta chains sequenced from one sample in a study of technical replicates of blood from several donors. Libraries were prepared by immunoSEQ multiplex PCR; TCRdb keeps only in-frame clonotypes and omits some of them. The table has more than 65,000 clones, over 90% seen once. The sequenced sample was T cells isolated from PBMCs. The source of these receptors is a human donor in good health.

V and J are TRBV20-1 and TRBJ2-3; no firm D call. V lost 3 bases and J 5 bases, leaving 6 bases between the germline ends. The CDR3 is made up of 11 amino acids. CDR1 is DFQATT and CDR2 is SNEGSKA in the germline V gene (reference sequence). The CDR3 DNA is TGCAGTGCTAGCGGGTTAGATACGCAGTATTTT. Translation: CSASGLDTQYF.

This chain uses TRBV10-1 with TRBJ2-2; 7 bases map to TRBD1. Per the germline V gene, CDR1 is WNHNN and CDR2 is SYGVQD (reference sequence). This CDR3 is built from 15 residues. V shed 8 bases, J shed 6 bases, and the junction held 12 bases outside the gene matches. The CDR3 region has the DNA TGCGCCAGCGGGGACAGTCTAACGGGCGCCGGGGAGCTGTTTTTT. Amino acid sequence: CASGDSLTGAGELFF.

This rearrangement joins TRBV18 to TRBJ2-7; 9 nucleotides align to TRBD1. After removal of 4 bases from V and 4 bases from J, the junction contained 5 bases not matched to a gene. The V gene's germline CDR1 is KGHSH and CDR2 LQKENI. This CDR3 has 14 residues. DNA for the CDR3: TGTGCCAGCTCACAAGGGACAGGGAATTACGAGCAGTACTTC. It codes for CASSQGTGNYEQYF.

The CDR3 DNA follows: TGTGCCAAGGACAGAGAAAACACCATATATTTT. It yields the protein CAKDRENTIYF. The chain joins TRBV2 to TRBJ1-3, with a weak D call TRBD1 (6 bases). The CDR3 covers 11 residues. V dropped 10 bases and J dropped 6 bases, with 10 bases sitting between them. Per the germline V gene, CDR1 is SNHLY and CDR2 is FYNNEI.

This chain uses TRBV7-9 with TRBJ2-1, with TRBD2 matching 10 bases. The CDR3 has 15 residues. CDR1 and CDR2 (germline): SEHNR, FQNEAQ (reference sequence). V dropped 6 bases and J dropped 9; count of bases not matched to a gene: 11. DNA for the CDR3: TGTGCCAGCAGTTATGCTAGCGGGAGTTTCACTGAGCAGTTCTTC. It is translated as CASSYASGSFTEQFF.

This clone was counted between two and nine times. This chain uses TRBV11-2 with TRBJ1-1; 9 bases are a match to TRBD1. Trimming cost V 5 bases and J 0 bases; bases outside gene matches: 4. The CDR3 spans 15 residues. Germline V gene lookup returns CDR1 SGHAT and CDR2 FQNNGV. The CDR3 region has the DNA TGTGCCAGCAGCCTGACAGGGGGGATGAACACTGAAGCTTTCTTT. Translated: CASSLTGGMNTEAFF.

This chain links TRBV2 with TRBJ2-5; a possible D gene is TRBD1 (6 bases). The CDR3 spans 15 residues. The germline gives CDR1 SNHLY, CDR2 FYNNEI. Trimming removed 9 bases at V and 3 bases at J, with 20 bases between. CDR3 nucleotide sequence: TGTGCCAGTCGCTACCGTGGACAGAGAGAAGAGACCCAGTACTTC. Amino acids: CASRYRGQREETQYF.

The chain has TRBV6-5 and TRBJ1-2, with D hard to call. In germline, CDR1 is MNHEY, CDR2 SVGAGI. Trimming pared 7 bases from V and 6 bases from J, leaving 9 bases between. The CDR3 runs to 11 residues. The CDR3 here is CASTPGHGYTF. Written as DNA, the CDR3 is TGTGCCAGCACCCCAGGTCATGGCTACACCTTC.

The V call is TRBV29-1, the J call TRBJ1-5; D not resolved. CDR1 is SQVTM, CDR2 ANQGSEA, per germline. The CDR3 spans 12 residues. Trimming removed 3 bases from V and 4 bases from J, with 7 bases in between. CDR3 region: CSVEEGNQPQHF. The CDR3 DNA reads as TGCAGCGTTGAGGAGGGAAATCAGCCCCAGCATTTT.

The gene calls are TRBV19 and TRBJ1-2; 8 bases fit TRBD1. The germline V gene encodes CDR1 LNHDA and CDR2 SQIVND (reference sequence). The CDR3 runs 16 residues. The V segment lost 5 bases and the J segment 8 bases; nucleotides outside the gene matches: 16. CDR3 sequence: CASSPQYSMTGDGYTF. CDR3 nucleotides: TGTGCCAGTAGTCCTCAATACTCCATGACAGGGGACGGCTACACCTTC.

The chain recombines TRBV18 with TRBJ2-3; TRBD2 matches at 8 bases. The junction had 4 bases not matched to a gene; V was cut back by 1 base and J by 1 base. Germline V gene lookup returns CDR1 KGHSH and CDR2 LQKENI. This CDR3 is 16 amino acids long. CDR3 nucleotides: TGTGCCAGCTCACCACGCTCAGCGGGAGGCACAGATACGCAGTATTTT. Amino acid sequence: CASSPRSAGGTDTQYF.

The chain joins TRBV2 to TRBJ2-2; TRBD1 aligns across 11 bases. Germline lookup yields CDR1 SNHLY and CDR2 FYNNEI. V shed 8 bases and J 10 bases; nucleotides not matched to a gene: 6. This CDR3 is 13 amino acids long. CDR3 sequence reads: CASRTGGNKELFF. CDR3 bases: TGTGCCAGCCGGACAGGGGGCAATAAGGAGCTGTTTTTT.

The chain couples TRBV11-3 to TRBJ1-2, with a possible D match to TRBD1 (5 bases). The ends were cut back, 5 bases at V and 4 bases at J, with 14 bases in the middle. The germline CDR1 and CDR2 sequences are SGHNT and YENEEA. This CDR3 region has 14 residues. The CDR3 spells CASSPTGPTYGYTF. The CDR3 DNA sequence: TGTGCCAGCAGCCCTACAGGACCAACCTATGGCTACACCTTC.

CDR3 in amino acids: CASSLVGGRELYYEQYF. CDR3 in DNA: TGTGCCAGCAGCTTAGTTGGTGGGCGGGAGCTTTACTACGAGCAGTACTTC. The chain employs TRBV7-2 and TRBJ2-7; 7 bases are shared with TRBD2. The germline V gene encodes CDR1 SGHTA and CDR2 FQGNSA. The CDR3 sequence is 17 residues long. Trimming took 1 base from V and 3 from J; bases not matched to a gene: 12.

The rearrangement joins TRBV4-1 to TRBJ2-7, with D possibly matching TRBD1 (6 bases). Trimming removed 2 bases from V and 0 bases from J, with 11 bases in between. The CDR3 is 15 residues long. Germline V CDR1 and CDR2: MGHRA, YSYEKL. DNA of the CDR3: TGCGCCAGCAGCCAATTACAGGGTTCCTCCTACGAGCAGTACTTC. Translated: CASSQLQGSSYEQYF.

DNA for the CDR3: TGTGCCAGCTCACCATACTACGGGACAGGGGTTGAAAACACCATATATTTT. This translates into CASSPYYGTGVENTIYF. The J gene is TRBJ1-3, the V gene TRBV18; 10 bases align to TRBD1. CDR1 and CDR2 (germline): KGHSH, LQKENI. The CDR3 covers 17 residues. V lost 2 bases to trimming and J lost 6 bases; unmatched junction nucleotides: 10.

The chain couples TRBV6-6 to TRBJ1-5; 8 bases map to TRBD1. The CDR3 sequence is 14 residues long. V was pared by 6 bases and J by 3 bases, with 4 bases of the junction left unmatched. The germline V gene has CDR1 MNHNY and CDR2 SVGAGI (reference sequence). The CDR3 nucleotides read TGTGCCAGCAGGACAGGGGATTTCAATCAGCCCCAGCATTTT. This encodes CASRTGDFNQPQHF.

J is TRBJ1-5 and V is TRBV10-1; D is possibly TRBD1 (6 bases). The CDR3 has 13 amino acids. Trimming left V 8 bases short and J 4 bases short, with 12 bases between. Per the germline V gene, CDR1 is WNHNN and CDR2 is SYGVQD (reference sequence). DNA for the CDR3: TGCGCCAGCTCACAGGGTTATAATCAGCCCCAGCATTTT. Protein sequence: CASSQGYNQPQHF.

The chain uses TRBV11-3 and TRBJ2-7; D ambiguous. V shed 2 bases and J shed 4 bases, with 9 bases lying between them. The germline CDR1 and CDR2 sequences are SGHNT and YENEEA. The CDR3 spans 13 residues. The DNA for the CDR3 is TGTGCCAGCAGCTTATCTCCTATTTACGAGCAGTACTTC. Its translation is CASSLSPIYEQYF.

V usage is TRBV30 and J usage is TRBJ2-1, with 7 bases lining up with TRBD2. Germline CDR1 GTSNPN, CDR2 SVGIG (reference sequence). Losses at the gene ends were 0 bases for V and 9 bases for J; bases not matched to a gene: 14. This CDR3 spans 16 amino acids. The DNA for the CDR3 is TGTGCCTGGAGTGTCCAGCGGGGCAACCCATGGGGTGAGCAGTTCTTC. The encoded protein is CAWSVQRGNPWGEQFF.

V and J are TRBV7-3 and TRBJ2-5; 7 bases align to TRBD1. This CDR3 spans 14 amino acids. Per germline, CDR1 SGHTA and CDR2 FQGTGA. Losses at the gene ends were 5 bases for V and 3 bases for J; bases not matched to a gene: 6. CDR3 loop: CASSLTTGKETQYF. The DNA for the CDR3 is TGTGCCAGCAGCCTCACGACAGGGAAAGAGACCCAGTACTTC.